This passage covers 32 T cell receptor beta chains from one sample sequenced in a study of CD8 T cells in ankylosing spondylitis. General study findings and limits: There was a TCR beta motif, made of several highly homologous variants, that appeared characteristic of ankylosing spondylitis blood.

No antigen is known for these receptors. TCRdb processed the 5' RACE reads anew with MiXCR; each CDR3 protein has one entry. The data contain 500,000 or so distinct CDR3 sequences, approximately 5% of them singletons. Input material: blood, either unsorted or a sorted T cell fraction (not recorded which). Every receptor here comes from a male donor with ankylosing spondylitis.

In this sample, this clonotype turned up many times. This CDR3 reads CASSPGTVYNEQFF. Here the CDR3 DNA reads TGTGCCAGCTCACCAGGGACAGTCTACAATGAGCAGTTCTTC. The gene calls are TRBV18 and TRBJ2-1, with TRBD1 matching over 7 bases. CDR1 KGHSH and CDR2 LQKENI come from the germline V gene. Germline trimming cut 2 bases from V and 3 bases from J; bases unmatched to any gene: 1. The CDR3 consists of 14 residues.

The V and J genes are TRBV27 and TRBJ2-2; 9 positions agree with TRBD1. CDR1 and CDR2 (germline): MNHEY, SMNVEV (reference sequence). There are 16 residues in the CDR3. The V segment lost 3 bases and the J segment 7 bases; nucleotides outside the gene matches: 9. The CDR3, as DNA: TGTGCCAGCAGTTTCTCGGGACAGGGTATGGGCGGGGAGCTGTTTTTT. It translates to CASSFSGQGMGGELFF.

This sequence joins TRBV24-1 and TRBJ2-1, with a weak D call TRBD1 (6 bases). The CDR3 is 14 amino acids. Trimming took off 3 bases at V and 6 bases at J, with 11 bases between the two ends. Per the germline V gene, CDR1 is KGHDR and CDR2 is SFDVKD. CDR3 sequence (DNA): TGTGCCACCAGTGATACACAGGGCCCCAATGAGCAGTTCTTC. Its protein is CATSDTQGPNEQFF.

In this sample, this clonotype turned up many times. This chain links TRBV5-1 with TRBJ2-7; 7 positions match TRBD2. The CDR3 is 15 amino acids. Germline loops: CDR1 SGHRS, CDR2 YFSETQ. The J segment lost 5 bases and the V segment lost 0 bases, leaving 8 bases of the junction unmatched. Here the CDR3 reads CASSLGSGKYHEQYF. The CDR3 coding sequence is TGCGCCAGCAGCTTGGGGAGCGGGAAATACCACGAGCAGTACTTC.

The V call is TRBV20-1, the J call TRBJ1-1; D gene unclear. V was clipped by 3 bases and J by 5 bases, with 10 bases between them. The CDR3 is 12 amino acids. Germline CDR1 reads DFQATT; CDR2 reads SNEGSKA (reference sequence). CDR3 nucleotides: TGCAGTGCTAGCCGGAACCCGACTGAAGCTTTCTTT. Translation: CSASRNPTEAFF.

To note about this clonotype: Germline and junction disagree at one end, which may indicate a read error. The genes are TRBV20-1 and TRBJ1-1; D remains unclear. CDR3 length equals 11 residues. Germline-derived CDR1 and CDR2 are DFQATT and SNEGSKA (reference sequence). The CDR3 region is CSASRVPDAFF. In DNA form, the CDR3 reads TGCAGTGCTAGTCGGGTCCCTGACGCTTTCTTT.

This clonotype was counted at least ten times. CDR3 loop: CASSLGSPNQPQHF. For the CDR3, the DNA is TGCGCCAGCAGCTTAGGCAGCCCAAATCAGCCCCAGCATTTT. The chain combines TRBV5-1 with TRBJ1-5; D gene uncertain. The ends were cut back, 2 bases at V and 4 bases at J, with 10 bases in the middle. Germline V lookup: CDR1 SGHRS, CDR2 YFSETQ. This CDR3 is 14 amino acids long.

This clonotype was observed at least ten times. The rearrangement uses TRBV9 and TRBJ2-3; tentative D call: TRBD1 (5 bases). Trimming took 1 base from V and 6 from J, leaving 6 bases between them. The CDR3 loop spans 12 amino acids. Germline V gene data show CDR1 as SGDLS and CDR2 as YYNGEE. The CDR3 region has the DNA TGTGCCAGCAGCGTATACAGGGATACGCAGTATTTT. The encoded protein is CASSVYRDTQYF.

This clonotype has only a few counts. The chain uses TRBV5-1 and TRBJ1-2; 7 bases line up with TRBD1. Germline trimming cut 0 bases from V and 3 bases from J; bases unmatched to any gene: 5. The length of the CDR3 is 15 residues. Germline lookup yields CDR1 SGHRS and CDR2 YFSETQ. CDR3 sequence reads: CASSLDQQGYYGYTF. The DNA for the CDR3 is TGCGCCAGCAGCTTGGATCAACAGGGGTACTATGGCTACACCTTC.

This clonotype appeared many times. The chain is built from TRBV10-3 and TRBJ2-5; weak D call: TRBD2 (7 bases). The V end lost 8 bases, the J end lost 1 base, and 14 bases lay between the germline ends. The CDR3 spans 14 residues. The germline gives CDR1 ENHRY, CDR2 SYGVKD. CDR3 nucleotides: TGTGCCATCGGGGGGGCGGGGTCCCAAGAGACCCAGTACTTC. Its translation: CAIGGAGSQETQYF.

In this sample, this clonotype turned up many times. The rearrangement joins TRBV5-6 to TRBJ1-1; no clear D. Trimming left V 3 bases short and J 1 base short, with 16 bases between. This CDR3 contains 16 residues. Per the germline V gene, CDR1 is SGHDT and CDR2 is YYEEEE. CDR3 sequence (DNA): TGTGCCAGCAGCTCCACACTCGTGGAATGGAACACTGAAGCTTTCTTT. Residues: CASSSTLVEWNTEAFF.

Here the CDR3 DNA reads TGTGCCAGCAGCCCTCAGACAGGGGATGGCTACACCTTC. It translates to CASSPQTGDGYTF. The rearrangement uses TRBV7-2 and TRBJ1-2, with 8 positions matching TRBD1. The CDR3 is 13 amino acids. Per germline, CDR1 SGHTA and CDR2 FQGNSA. The ends lost 5 bases at V and 6 bases at J; junction bases unmatched: 5.

This clonotype was found many times. The chain links TRBV28 to TRBJ2-1; weak D call: TRBD2 (6 bases). Trimming left V 4 bases short and J 7 bases short, with 17 bases between. Germline V gene lookup returns CDR1 MDHEN and CDR2 SYDVKM. The CDR3 is made up of 15 amino acids. The CDR3 DNA reads as TGTGCCAGCAGTTCCCCGGGAGAAAGGGTAAATGAGCAGTTCTTC. Translation gives CASSSPGERVNEQFF.

This clonotype was recorded at least ten times. This chain joins TRBV7-8 and TRBJ2-2; D is unresolved. Trimming cost V 4 bases and J 3 bases, with 6 bases left between them. The CDR3 is 13 residues long. CDR1 and CDR2 (germline): SGHVS, FQNEAQ. The CDR3, as DNA: TGTGCCAGCAGCTACAGTTACACCGGGGAGCTGTTTTTT. The encoded protein is CASSYSYTGELFF.

This clonotype was counted many times. J is TRBJ1-2 and V is TRBV10-3; TRBD1 might be the D (6 bases). The CDR3 covers 13 residues. Germline CDR1 and CDR2: ENHRY and SYGVKD. Trimming pared 2 bases from V and 5 bases from J, leaving 9 bases between. CDR3 coding DNA: TGTGCCATCAGTGAGGAGGGGGTGTATGGCTACACCTTC. It yields the protein CAISEEGVYGYTF.

There are many counts of this clonotype. V usage is TRBV7-8 and J usage is TRBJ2-7; no firm D call. CDR1 is SGHVS and CDR2 is FQNEAQ in the germline V gene. This CDR3 region has 15 residues. The germline V and J ends were trimmed by 1 base and 2 bases, with 12 bases remaining between them. CDR3 nucleotides: TGTGCCAGCAGCTTAGTCGTTCTGGACCCCTACGAGCAGTACTTC. This translates into CASSLVVLDPYEQYF.

V is TRBV11-2 and J is TRBJ2-2; 11 bases agree with TRBD2. The CDR3 covers 19 residues. The germline V gene has CDR1 SGHAT and CDR2 FQNNGV. V lost 2 bases and J lost 2; bases outside the gene matches: 10. The chain's CDR3 is CASSLTPWGLAENTGELFF. CDR3 coding DNA: TGTGCCAGCAGCTTAACTCCCTGGGGACTAGCGGAAAACACCGGGGAGCTGTTTTTT.

This clonotype has ten or more counts. The chain links TRBV9 to TRBJ2-1, with 8 positions matching TRBD2. Trimming cost V 4 bases and J 2 bases; bases outside gene matches: 14. This CDR3 spans 18 amino acids. Germline V gene lookup returns CDR1 SGDLS and CDR2 YYNGEE. The CDR3 DNA sequence: TGTGCCAGCAGCTCCCGGTCGGGGGGGGCGTCAGCCTACAATGAGCAGTTCTTC. It codes for CASSSRSGGASAYNEQFF.

Many counts were recorded for this clonotype. The V call is TRBV20-1, the J call TRBJ2-1; D is unclear. The CDR3 runs to 14 residues. The germline V gene encodes CDR1 DFQATT and CDR2 SNEGSKA (reference sequence). Trimming removed 1 base at V and 0 bases at J, with 7 bases between. DNA for the CDR3: TGCAGTGCTAGAGTGGGTCTCTCCTACAATGAGCAGTTCTTC. It yields the protein CSARVGLSYNEQFF.

The gene calls are TRBV20-1 and TRBJ1-2; tentatively, D is TRBD1 (5 bases). Germline V CDR1 and CDR2: DFQATT, SNEGSKA (reference sequence). V lost 3 bases and J lost 6, with 26 bases in between. The CDR3 consists of 17 residues. The CDR3 coding sequence is TGCAGTGCTAGCGATTTCGGACCTGTAACTATGGGGGATGGCTACACCTTC. It specifies CSASDFGPVTMGDGYTF.

This clonotype was recorded at least ten times. The chain joins TRBV6-5 to TRBJ2-4; 11 nucleotides agree with TRBD2. There are 15 residues in the CDR3. Germline CDR1 MNHEY, CDR2 SVGAGI. The J segment lost 6 bases and the V segment lost 1 base, leaving 2 bases of the junction unmatched. This CDR3 is CASSYLAGGGNIQYF. The CDR3 region has the DNA TGTGCCAGCAGTTACTTAGCGGGGGGGGGAAACATTCAGTACTTC.

At least ten counts were recorded for this clonotype. The V and J genes are TRBV7-9 and TRBJ2-5, with D possibly matching TRBD2 (5 bases). CDR1 SEHNR and CDR2 FQNEAQ come from the germline V gene (reference sequence). The germline V and J ends were trimmed by 2 bases and 10 bases, with 14 bases remaining between them. This CDR3 region has 13 residues. CDR3 loop: CASSLLSSGDQYF. For the CDR3, the DNA is TGTGCCAGCAGCTTACTTTCTTCCGGGGACCAGTACTTC.

This clonotype appeared many times. The genes are TRBV10-2 and TRBJ2-7; a weak D match, TRBD1 (6 bases). Germline CDR1 is WSHSY and CDR2 is SAAADI. The CDR3 covers 14 residues. V was clipped by 0 bases and J by 5 bases, with 11 bases between them. In nucleotides, the CDR3 is TGCGCCAGCAGTGAGTCAACAGGGTTGAACGAGCAGTACTTC. Translating gives CASSESTGLNEQYF.

This clonotype was counted many times. The chain carries TRBV4-3 and TRBJ2-1; perhaps TRBD2 as D (7 bases). This CDR3 contains 20 residues. CDR1 is LGHNA and CDR2 is YSLEER in the germline V gene. Trimming removed 3 bases from V and 2 bases from J, with 26 bases in between. The CDR3, as DNA: TGCGCCAGCAGCCAGACCAGAGGGGGGGCCGACCCCGGGGCCTACAATGAGCAGTTCTTC. Its protein is CASSQTRGGADPGAYNEQFF.

This CDR3 is CASSQGAGRQFF. CDR3 nucleotide sequence: TGTGCCAGCAGCCAAGGCGCGGGGCGGCAGTTCTTC. The chain carries TRBV4-2 and TRBJ2-1, with a tentative D call TRBD2 (6 bases). Germline V gives CDR1 LGHNA, CDR2 YNFKEQ. The ends were cut back, 1 base at V and 12 bases at J, with 10 bases in the middle. The CDR3 has 12 residues.

This chain links TRBV20-1 with TRBJ2-7; no clear D gene. CDR1 DFQATT and CDR2 SNEGSKA come from the germline V gene (reference sequence). V lost 1 base and J lost 0, with 16 bases in between. This CDR3 comprises 16 residues. CDR3 in amino acids: CSARGRLLLSSYEQYF. The CDR3 DNA follows: TGCAGTGCTAGAGGACGGTTACTCCTGAGCTCCTACGAGCAGTACTTC.

The chain joins TRBV4-3 to TRBJ2-2; D may be TRBD1 (5 bases). Per germline, CDR1 LGHNA and CDR2 YSLEER. CDR3 length: 15 amino acids. Trimming took off 2 bases at V and 6 bases at J, with 13 bases between the two ends. The CDR3 loop reads CASSQLQGAAGELFF. DNA for the CDR3: TGCGCCAGCAGCCAATTACAAGGGGCCGCCGGGGAGCTGTTTTTT.

This rearrangement joins TRBV6-2 or TRBV6-3 to TRBJ1-3; D uncertain. The germline CDR1 and CDR2 sequences are MNHEY and SVGEGT. V was trimmed by 2 bases and J by 0 bases, leaving 8 bases between them. This CDR3 has 15 amino acids. CDR3 loop: CASSYGRSSGNTIYF. The DNA of the CDR3 is TGTGCCAGCAGTTACGGGAGGAGCTCTGGAAACACCATATATTTT.

V gene TRBV29-1 combines with J gene TRBJ2-5; 7 nucleotides match TRBD1. V lost 5 bases and J lost 5; bases outside the gene matches: 5. This CDR3 contains 12 residues. The germline CDR1 and CDR2 sequences are SQVTM and ANQGSEA. This CDR3 is CSVCRDSETQYF. Written as DNA, the CDR3 is TGCAGCGTTTGCCGGGACAGCGAGACCCAGTACTTC.

The V gene is TRBV7-9, the J gene TRBJ2-3; D gene ambiguous. CDR1 and CDR2 (germline): SEHNR, FQNEAQ (reference sequence). Trimming left V 4 bases short and J 2 bases short, with 7 bases between. The CDR3 is 13 residues long. The CDR3 here is CASSWLYTDTQYF. The CDR3 DNA sequence: TGTGCCAGCAGCTGGTTATACACAGATACGCAGTATTTT.

This clonotype appeared a few times. CDR3 region: CASSQVLAGAGTDTQYF. The CDR3 nucleotides read TGTGCCAGCAGCCAAGTACTAGCGGGAGCGGGGACAGATACGCAGTATTTT. The rearrangement joins TRBV14 to TRBJ2-3; TRBD2 aligns across 11 bases. Germline loops: CDR1 SGHDN, CDR2 FVKESK. There are 17 residues in the CDR3. V shed 1 base and J 3 bases; nucleotides not matched to a gene: 6.

In this sample, this clonotype turned up many times. CDR3 nucleotide sequence: TGTGCCAGCAGCCTCGCAAATTCACCCCTCCACTTT. Its translation is CASSLANSPLHF. The chain uses TRBV4-2 and TRBJ1-6; D remains ambiguous. Germline CDR1 is LGHNA and CDR2 is YNFKEQ. The CDR3 covers 12 residues. V was cut by 4 bases and J by 7 bases, with 5 bases left in between.